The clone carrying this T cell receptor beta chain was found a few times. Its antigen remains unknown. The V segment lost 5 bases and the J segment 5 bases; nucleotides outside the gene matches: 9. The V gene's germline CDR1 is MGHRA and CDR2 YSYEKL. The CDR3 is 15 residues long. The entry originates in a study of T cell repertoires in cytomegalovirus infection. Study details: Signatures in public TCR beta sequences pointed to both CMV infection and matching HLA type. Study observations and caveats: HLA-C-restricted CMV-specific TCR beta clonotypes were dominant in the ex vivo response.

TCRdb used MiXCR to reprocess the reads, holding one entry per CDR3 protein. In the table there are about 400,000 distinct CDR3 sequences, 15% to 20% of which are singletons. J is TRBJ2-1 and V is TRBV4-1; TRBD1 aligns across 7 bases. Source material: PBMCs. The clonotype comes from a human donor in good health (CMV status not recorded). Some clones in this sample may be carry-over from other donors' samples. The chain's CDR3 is CASSKTGTANNEQFF. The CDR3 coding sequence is TGCGCCAGCAGCAAAACCGGGACAGCGAACAATGAGCAGTTCTTC.